This T cell receptor (beta chain) was sequenced during a study of shared clonotypes between healthy human individuals. General study points: The low donor count limited represented genetic and exposure-history diversity. Generally, estimated richness proved larger in naive subsets than it did in memory subsets.

The method was immunoSEQ multiplex PCR; TCRdb's version includes in-frame clones alone and lacks a portion of them. This sample has 950,000 to 1,200,000 clones; about 80% occur once, and the top ten carry more than 0.85%. This CDR3 comprises 13 residues. CDR1 is MNHNS and CDR2 is SASEGT in the germline V gene. The V segment lost 6 bases and the J segment 4 bases; nucleotides outside the gene matches: 3. As concerns this clone: The antigen is undetermined.

Sample: memory CD4+ T cells from PBMCs. Sample subset: CD45RA-negative fraction. The V gene is TRBV6-1, the J gene TRBJ2-5, with TRBD1 identical over 9 bases. This sequence was found in a man younger than 35 in good health. Some clones in this sample may be carry-over from other donors' samples. This chain's CDR3 is CASRLTGGETQYF. DNA for the CDR3: TGTGCCAGCAGATTGACAGGGGGAGAGACCCAGTACTTC.